Described below is a single T cell receptor (beta chain) sequence and its context. Its target is unknown. The CDR3 length is 13 residues. Trimming pared 6 bases from V and 0 bases from J, leaving 8 bases between. Looked up from germline, CDR1 is MNHEY and CDR2 is SVGAGI. The data were taken from a study of T cell responses to AZD1222 COVID-19 vaccine. Study findings and constraints: Among those given AZD1222, only five to seven were seropositive at baseline.

Profiling relied on immunoSEQ multiplex PCR, and the TCRdb table lists in-frame clones only, not all of them. Among around 100,000 clones listed, 80% to 90% were seen once. The clonotype originates from an adult in good health. The chain carries TRBV6-5 and TRBJ1-2; possibly TRBD1 for D (6 bases). The source material was peripheral blood, sampled on day 0 of AZD1222 vaccination. CDR3 loop: CASSQGPNYGYTF. DNA for the CDR3: TGTGCCAGCAGCCAGGGGCCTAACTATGGCTACACCTTC.